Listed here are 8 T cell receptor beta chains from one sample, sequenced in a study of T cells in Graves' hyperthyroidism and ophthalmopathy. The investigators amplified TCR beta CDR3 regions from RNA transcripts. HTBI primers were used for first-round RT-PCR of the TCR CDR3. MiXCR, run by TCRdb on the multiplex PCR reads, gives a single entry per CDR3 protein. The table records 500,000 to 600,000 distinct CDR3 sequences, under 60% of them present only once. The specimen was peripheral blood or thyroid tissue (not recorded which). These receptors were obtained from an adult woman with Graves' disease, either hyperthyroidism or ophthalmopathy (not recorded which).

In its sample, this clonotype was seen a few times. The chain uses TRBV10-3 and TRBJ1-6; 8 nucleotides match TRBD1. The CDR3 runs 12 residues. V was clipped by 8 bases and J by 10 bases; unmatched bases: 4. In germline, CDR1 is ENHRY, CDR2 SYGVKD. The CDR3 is CAIGTGGSPLHF. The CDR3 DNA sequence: TGTGCCATCGGAACAGGGGGGTCACCCCTCCACTTT.

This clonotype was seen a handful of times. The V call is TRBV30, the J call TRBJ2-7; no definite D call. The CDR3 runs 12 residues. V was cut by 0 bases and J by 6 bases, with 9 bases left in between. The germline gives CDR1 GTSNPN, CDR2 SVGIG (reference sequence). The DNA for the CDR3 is TGTGCCTGGAGTGTAGACGACGGCGAGCAGTACTTC. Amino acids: CAWSVDDGEQYF. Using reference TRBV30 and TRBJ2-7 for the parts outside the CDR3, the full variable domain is SQTIHQWPATLVQPVGSPLSLECTVEGTSNPNLYWYRQAAGRGLQLLFYSVGIGQISSEVPQNLSASRPQDRQFILSSKKLLLSDSGFYLCAWSVDDGEQYFGPGTRLTVT.

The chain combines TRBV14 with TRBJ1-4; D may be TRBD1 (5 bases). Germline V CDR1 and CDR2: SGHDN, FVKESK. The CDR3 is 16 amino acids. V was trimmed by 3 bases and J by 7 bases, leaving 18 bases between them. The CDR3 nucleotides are TGTGCCAGCAGCCACCTAGACGGGGGTAATGGTGAAAAACTGTTTTTT. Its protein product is CASSHLDGGNGEKLFF.

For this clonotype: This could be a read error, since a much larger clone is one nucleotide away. The CDR3 bases are TGTGCCACTGGGGCGCGGCGGATCTACGGGCAGTACTTC. This sequence encodes CATGARRIYGQYF. The rearrangement links TRBV27 to TRBJ2-7; weak D call: TRBD1 (5 bases). Per germline, CDR1 MNHEY and CDR2 SMNVEV (reference sequence). This CDR3 is built from 13 residues.

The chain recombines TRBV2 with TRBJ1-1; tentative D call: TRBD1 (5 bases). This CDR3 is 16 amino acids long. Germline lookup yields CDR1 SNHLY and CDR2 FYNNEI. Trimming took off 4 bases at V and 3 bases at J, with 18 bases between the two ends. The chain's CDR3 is CASSATRSGLYTEAFF. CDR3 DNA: TGTGCCAGCAGTGCTACCCGATCAGGGTTATACACTGAAGCTTTCTTT. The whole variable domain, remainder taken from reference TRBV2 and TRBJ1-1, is EPEVTQTPSHQVTQMGQEVILRCVPISNHLYFYWYRQILGQKVEFLVSFYNNEISEKSEIFDDQFSVERPDGSNFTLKIRSTKLEDSAMYFCASSATRSGLYTEAFFGQGTRLTVV.

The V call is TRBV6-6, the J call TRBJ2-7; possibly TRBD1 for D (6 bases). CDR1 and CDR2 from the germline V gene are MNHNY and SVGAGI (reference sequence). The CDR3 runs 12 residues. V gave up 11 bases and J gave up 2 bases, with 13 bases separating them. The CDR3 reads CAVRDTTYEQYF. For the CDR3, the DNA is TGTGCCGTCCGGGACACTACCTACGAGCAGTACTTC.

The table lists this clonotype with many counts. The DNA of the CDR3 is TGTGCCAGCAGCTTAGGACCGGGACAGGGGATCACTGAAGCTTTCTTT. This encodes CASSLGPGQGITEAFF. The rearrangement joins TRBV7-9 to TRBJ1-1, with TRBD1 matching 10 bases. V dropped 1 base and J dropped 4; count of bases not matched to a gene: 6. CDR1 is SEHNR and CDR2 is FQNEAQ in the germline V gene (reference sequence). This CDR3 region has 16 residues.

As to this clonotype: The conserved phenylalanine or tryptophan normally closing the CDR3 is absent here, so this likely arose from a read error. The CDR3: CASSISGRNGYTL. The CDR3 region has the DNA TGTGCCAGTAGTATTTCGGGGAGAAATGGCTACACCCTC. The genes are TRBV19 and TRBJ1-2; D unresolved. The CDR3 covers 13 residues. V was cut by 3 bases and J by 6 bases, with 11 bases left in between. Germline values: CDR1 LNHDA, CDR2 SQIVND (reference sequence).